This TCR beta chain came from a study of cytomegalovirus exposure and HLA in healthy donors. Whole-study context: T cells numbering around 170 million yielded some 120 million unique TCR beta sequences in an earlier analysis. In an early release, HLA-typed donors contributed approximately 82 million unique TCR sequences. The study placed over 65% of its 398 genotyped donors in the Caucasian-associated ancestry cluster.

The study ran its PCR with 60 Vbeta and 13 Jbeta primers. The table came from immunoSEQ multiplex PCR; TCRdb's copy has only in-frame clones and leaves some out. The sample gives under 200,000 clones, 60% to 80% of which show up once; 2.4% is in the top ten. The CDR3 is made up of 17 amino acids. Per the germline V gene, CDR1 is SNHLY and CDR2 is FYNNEI. V gave up 9 bases and J gave up 8 bases; unmatched junction bases: 14. The V call is TRBV2, the J call TRBJ2-3; 16 bases fit TRBD2. The sample comprised PBMCs. This TCR was recovered from a man in his 60s in good health and CMV-seronegative. CDR3 protein: CASHPGTSGRGSGTQYF. DNA for the CDR3: TGTGCCAGTCACCCCGGGACTAGCGGGAGGGGCTCCGGTACGCAGTATTTT.